Shown below are 3 T cell receptor beta chains from a single sample sequenced in a study of cytomegalovirus exposure and HLA in healthy donors. This PCR relied on a set of 60 Vbeta primers and 13 Jbeta primers. Generated by immunoSEQ multiplex PCR, the TCRdb table keeps only in-frame clones and is missing some. Of 100,000 or so clones in the sample, 77% were seen once. Sequenced input: PBMCs. Receptor source: a man in his forties in good health and CMV-seropositive.

The gene calls are TRBV29-1 and TRBJ2-3; 7 nucleotides match TRBD1. The germline V gene encodes CDR1 SQVTM and CDR2 ANQGSEA. With 3 bases clipped from V and 1 base from J, the junction kept 1 base outside the gene matches. CDR3 length: 13 residues. The CDR3 reads CSVDQGGTDTQYF. The DNA of the CDR3 is TGCAGCGTTGACCAGGGGGGCACAGATACGCAGTATTTT.

The V and J genes are TRBV2 and TRBJ1-5; D is possibly TRBD1 (5 bases). Trimming took 6 bases from V and 1 from J, leaving 13 bases between them. The CDR3 contains 15 residues. Per germline, CDR1 SNHLY and CDR2 FYNNEI. DNA for the CDR3: TGTGCCAGCAGCGATGACAGTAGAAGCAATCAGCCCCAGCATTTT. This encodes CASSDDSRSNQPQHF.

CDR3 in DNA: TGTGCCAGCAGACCCCGACAGGATGAGCAGTTCTTC. This codes for CASRPRQDEQFF. The chain combines TRBV6-6 with TRBJ2-1; D might be TRBD1 (6 bases). Germline-derived CDR1 and CDR2 are MNHNY and SVGAGI (reference sequence). The CDR3 totals 12 residues. Trimming took 6 bases from V and 8 from J, leaving 11 bases between them.